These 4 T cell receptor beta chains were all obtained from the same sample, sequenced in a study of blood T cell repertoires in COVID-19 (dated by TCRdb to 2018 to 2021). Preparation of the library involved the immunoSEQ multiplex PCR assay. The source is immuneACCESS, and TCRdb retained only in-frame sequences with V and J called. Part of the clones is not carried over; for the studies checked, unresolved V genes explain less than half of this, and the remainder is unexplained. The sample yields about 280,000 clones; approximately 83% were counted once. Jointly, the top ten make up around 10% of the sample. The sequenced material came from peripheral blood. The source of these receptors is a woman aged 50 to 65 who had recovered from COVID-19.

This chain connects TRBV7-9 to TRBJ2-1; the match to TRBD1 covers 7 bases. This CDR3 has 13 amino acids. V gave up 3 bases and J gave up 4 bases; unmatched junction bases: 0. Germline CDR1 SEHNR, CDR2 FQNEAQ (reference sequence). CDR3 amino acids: CASSLGQYNEQFF. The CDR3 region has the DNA TGTGCCAGCAGCTTGGGACAGTACAATGAGCAGTTCTTC. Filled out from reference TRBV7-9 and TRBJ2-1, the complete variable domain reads DTGVSQNPRHKITKRGQNVTFRCDPISEHNRLYWYRQTLGQGPEFLTYFQNEAQLEKSRLLSDRFSAERPKGSFSTLEIQRTEQGDSAMYLCASSLGQYNEQFFGPGTRLTVL.

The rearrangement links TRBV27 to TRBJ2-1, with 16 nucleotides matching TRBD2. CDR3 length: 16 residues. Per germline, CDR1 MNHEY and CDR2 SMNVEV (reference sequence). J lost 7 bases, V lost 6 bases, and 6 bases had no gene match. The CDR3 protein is CASSLGLAGGTNEQFF. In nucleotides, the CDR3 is TGTGCCAGCAGCCTGGGACTAGCGGGAGGGACGAATGAGCAGTTCTTC.

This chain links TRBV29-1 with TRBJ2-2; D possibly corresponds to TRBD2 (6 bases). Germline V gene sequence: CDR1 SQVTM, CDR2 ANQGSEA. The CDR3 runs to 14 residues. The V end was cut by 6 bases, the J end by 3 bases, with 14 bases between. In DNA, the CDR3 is TGCAGCGTCGCGGGGCAGACGGACACCGGGGAGCTGTTTTTT. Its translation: CSVAGQTDTGELFF.

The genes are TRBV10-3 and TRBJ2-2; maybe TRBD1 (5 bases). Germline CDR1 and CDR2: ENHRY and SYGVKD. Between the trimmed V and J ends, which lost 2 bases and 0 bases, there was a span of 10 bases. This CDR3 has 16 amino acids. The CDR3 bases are TGTGCCATCAGTGAGCTGGCAGGGACGAACACCGGGGAGCTGTTTTTT. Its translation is CAISELAGTNTGELFF.